This T cell receptor (beta chain) comes out of a study of blood T cell repertoires in COVID-19. Trimming took 3 bases from V and 3 from J, leaving 14 bases between them. Germline V CDR1 and CDR2: SGHVS, FNYEAQ. The CDR3 has 15 residues. Those who participated ranged in age from roughly 18 to 89 years and resided in about two dozen US areas. Cohort 3 recovered donors had two negative PCRs, clearance, or symptom resolution. Original handling: Estimation of nucleated cell counts relied on the amplification of reference gene primers. Repertoires were generated with immunoSEQ multiplex PCR, while TCRdb's copy carries only in-frame clones and drops some. The V and J calls and clone size are taken from that table; D and trimming were inferred from the DNA. The table includes a few hundred thousand clones, 75% to 90% detected once.

The rearrangement links TRBV7-6 to TRBJ1-1; TRBD1 is a possible D gene (5 bases). The clonotype originates from a woman aged 40 to 55 who had recovered from COVID-19. Sequenced sample: PBMCs or T cells enriched from blood (not recorded which). The DNA of the CDR3 is TGTGCCAGCAGCTTGGGTTTCGGGGGGGACACTGAAGCTTTCTTT. It is translated as CASSLGFGGDTEAFF.